This T cell receptor (beta chain) appears in the sequencing data of a study of T cell repertoires in cytomegalovirus infection. The wider study: The study used recently identified HLA-C-restricted and well-studied HLA-B-restricted CMV epitopes. Matching HLA type, along with CMV infection, was indicated by public TCR beta signatures. Whole-study results and caveats: There were carriers of CMV plus the relevant HLA, and cumulative public TCR beta family frequency identified them. Clonotype analysis showed dominance of the ex vivo response by HLA-C-restricted CMV-specific TCR beta clonotypes.

The CDR3 length is 12 residues. Germline V gene lookup returns CDR1 ENHRY and CDR2 SYGVKD. Trimming removed 3 bases from V and 3 bases from J, with 5 bases in between. This clonotype has only a few counts. Its target is unknown. TCRdb independently ran MiXCR on the reads; one entry per CDR3 protein. The repertoire consists of 360,000 or so distinct CDR3 sequences, with nearly 35% occurring once and the leading ten covering 13%. The chain recombines TRBV10-3 with TRBJ1-1; the D gene is possibly TRBD1 (5 bases). The starting material was cultured PBMCs, obtained from culture after CMV antigen stimulation. The source of this sequence is a human donor in good health (CMV status not recorded). Some clones in this sample may be carry-over from other donors' samples. This CDR3 reads CAISDRDTEAFF. DNA for the CDR3: TGTGCCATCAGTGACAGGGACACTGAAGCTTTCTTT.